A single sample is the source of the 7 T cell receptor beta chains below, sequenced in a study of T cells in narcolepsy. Sequencing was performed with immunoSEQ multiplex PCR; in TCRdb, only in-frame clones are kept and a portion is missing. This sample has over 30,000 clones, with about four fifths found just once. The sample comprised CD45RA- memory CD4+ T cells from PBMCs. These receptor sequences come from a human donor with narcolepsy.

The chain joins TRBV9 to TRBJ2-1; TRBD2 matches 11 bases. The germline gives CDR1 SGDLS, CDR2 YYNGEE. J was trimmed by 3 bases and V by 4 bases; bases with no gene match: 15. The CDR3 has 19 amino acids. The CDR3 loop is CASSPTPILAGGRYNEQFF. The CDR3, as DNA: TGTGCCAGCAGCCCCACCCCCATTCTAGCGGGGGGTCGCTACAATGAGCAGTTCTTC.

The J gene is TRBJ1-2, the V gene TRBV10-2; 8 bases line up with TRBD1. Germline assignment: CDR1 WSHSY and CDR2 SAAADI. This CDR3 has 13 residues. With V trimmed by 5 bases and J by 3 bases, 2 bases remained unmatched. The CDR3 DNA is TGCGCCAGCAGTTTGGGACAGGACTATGGCTACACCTTC. Translated: CASSLGQDYGYTF.

V is TRBV11-2 and J is TRBJ2-1; a possible D gene is TRBD2 (5 bases). The CDR3 sequence is 16 residues long. CDR1 and CDR2 (germline): SGHAT, FQNNGV. Trimming left V 2 bases short and J 0 bases short, with 11 bases between. CDR3 sequence: CASSLLGRASYNEQFF. DNA of the CDR3: TGTGCCAGCAGCTTATTGGGGAGAGCCTCCTACAATGAGCAGTTCTTC.

The V call is TRBV7-9, the J call TRBJ1-5; maybe TRBD1 (6 bases). The V end lost 5 bases, the J end lost 6 bases, and 11 bases lay between the germline ends. Germline V gene sequence: CDR1 SEHNR, CDR2 FQNEAQ (reference sequence). The CDR3 spans 13 residues. DNA for the CDR3: TGTGCCAGCAGCCCCATAGGGGGTCAGCCCCAGCATTTT. Translated: CASSPIGGQPQHF. Using reference TRBV7-9 and TRBJ1-5 for the parts outside the CDR3, the full variable domain is DTGVSQNPRHKITKRGQNVTFRCDPISEHNRLYWYRQTLGQGPEFLTYFQNEAQLEKSRLLSDRFSAERPKGSFSTLEIQRTEQGDSAMYLCASSPIGGQPQHFGDGTRLSIL.

The gene calls are TRBV7-2 and TRBJ2-3; TRBD2 agrees at 9 bases. Germline V gene lookup returns CDR1 SGHTA and CDR2 FQGNSA. The V segment lost 3 bases and the J segment 6 bases; nucleotides outside the gene matches: 7. There are 15 residues in the CDR3. CDR3: CASSFGGGAGDTQYF. The CDR3 DNA reads as TGTGCCAGCAGCTTCGGCGGGGGGGCAGGTGATACGCAGTATTTT.

For the CDR3, the DNA is TGTGCCAGCAGCTTATCTAGGTCCGACGAGCAGTACTTC. It codes for CASSLSRSDEQYF. This rearrangement joins TRBV5-4 to TRBJ2-7, with D unresolved. The germline gives CDR1 SGHNT, CDR2 YYREEE (reference sequence). Trimming took 2 bases from V and 5 from J, leaving 11 bases between them. This CDR3 has 13 residues.

The chain recombines TRBV7-3 with TRBJ2-3, with 7 bases lining up with TRBD2. CDR1 is SGHTA and CDR2 is FQGTGA in the germline V gene. This CDR3 comprises 15 residues. V shed 2 bases, J shed 5 bases, and the junction held 7 bases outside the gene matches. CDR3 sequence (DNA): TGTGCCAGCAGCTTAGCCTCGGGGGGTCTAGATACGCAGTATTTT. Its translation is CASSLASGGLDTQYF.